This T cell receptor (beta chain) was documented in a study of blood T cell repertoires in COVID-19. Per the study methods: By means of reference gene primer amplification, nucleated cell counts were estimated. Produced via immunoSEQ multiplex PCR; TCRdb's table is partial and in-frame only. That table supplies the V and J calls and clone size; D and trimming were determined from the DNA. This sample has hundreds of thousands of clones, with roughly nine tenths found just once. CDR3 length equals 12 residues. Trimming removed 1 base from V and 8 bases from J, with 8 bases in between. Germline CDR1 and CDR2: SGHTA and FQGNSA. This clone was counted between two and nine times.

Material: peripheral blood. The rearrangement joins TRBV7-2 to TRBJ1-2; D not resolved. The source is a man younger than 35 with active or convalescent COVID-19. The CDR3 DNA reads as TGTGCCAGCAGCTTAGTGGAGTGGGGCTACACCTTC. Its protein is CASSLVEWGYTF.